The source of this T cell receptor beta chain is a study of blood T cell repertoires in COVID-19 (TCRdb year 2020). At the level of the whole study: The collaborator samples originated in the United States, Italy and Spain and spanned the acute and convalescent phases of COVID-19. The material from the prospective study consisted of cDNA or gDNA derived from T cells, B-cell-depleted T cells, or PBMCs. The dataset comprised deeply sampled blood TCRbeta repertoires from subjects exposed to, actively infected with, or recovered from COVID-19. The repertoires were made available in a free public database intended to serve as a resource for research on the immune response to SARS-CoV-2. Samples came from the ongoing ImmuneRACE study (first 160 participants) plus 1,254 subjects from 6 global collaborators. A de-identified subject ID, COVID-19 status, age in years and sex were almost always included in the sample metadata. HLA class I and class II types, where available, came from metadata supplied by the sample provider rather than from assay-based typing.

TCRbeta CDR3 regions were amplified from genomic DNA by means of the immunoSEQ Assay, a bias-controlled multiplex PCR. From the authors' description of their analysis: The number of nucleated cells in each sample was estimated from the amplification of reference gene primers within the assay. Sequence reads were collapsed and filtered to measure the absolute abundance of every unique TCRbeta CDR3 rearrangement. For each sample, productive Simpson clonality was calculated as the square root of Simpson's diversity index over productive rearrangements. The immuneACCESS repertoire file appears here via TCRdb, limited to in-frame rearrangements. These files lack a portion of the clones; in checked studies, under half of the deficit traces to unresolved V genes, and the cause of the others is not known. V and J calls and clone size come straight from that table; D and trimming were deduced from the DNA. This sample lists fewer than 75,000 clones; roughly 84% were detected once. The ten largest clones add up to over 3% of the sample.

Each collaborating institution followed its own protocols to collect whole blood in K2EDTA tubes. Collaborator samples were shipped for TCRbeta analysis as frozen whole blood, isolated PBMCs, or DNA extracted from either sample type. As for this clone: It lacks a known antigen. There are no base qualities to consult, and no much larger clone falls within one base.

Overall results and qualifications from the work: The amount of clinical and demographic metadata varied by source and participant and was provided uncurated.

CDR3 length: 13 amino acids, cysteine to phenylalanine. Here the CDR3 DNA is all that survives: 39 bases in frame from base 1. At the junction V is shortened by 4 bases and J by 9 bases, with 13 bases in between. This clonotype was sampled from a man in his 70s with acute or convalescent COVID-19. The material sequenced was peripheral blood. The chain employs TRBV12-3 or TRBV12-4 and TRBJ2-1; TRBD1 could be the D gene, as 7 bases match. The CDR3 loop reads CASSYGQEGEQFF. The nucleotide sequence reads TGTGCCAGCAGTTATGGACAGGAGGGTGAGCAGTTCTTC.